The 18 T cell receptor beta chains reported below all come from one sample, sequenced in a study of cytomegalovirus exposure and HLA in healthy donors. This PCR relied on a set of 60 Vbeta primers and 13 Jbeta primers. Produced via immunoSEQ multiplex PCR; TCRdb's table is partial and in-frame only. The table shows fewer than 200,000 clones, with around 80% occurring only once. Specimen: PBMCs. These receptors originate from a woman aged 50 to 60 in good health and CMV-seropositive.

The rearrangement links TRBV7-2 to TRBJ1-1; D remains unclear. This CDR3 comprises 13 residues. Trimming took off 8 bases at V and 4 bases at J, with 14 bases between the two ends. The V gene's germline CDR1 is SGHTA and CDR2 FQGNSA. CDR3: CASGSRESTEAFF. For the CDR3, the DNA is TGTGCCAGCGGTTCGAGGGAAAGCACTGAAGCTTTCTTT.

This chain connects TRBV4-1 to TRBJ1-6, with a possible D match to TRBD1 (6 bases). The germline CDR1 and CDR2 sequences are MGHRA and YSYEKL. The CDR3 is made up of 17 amino acids. V gave up 0 bases and J gave up 0 bases, with 9 bases separating them. DNA of the CDR3: TGCGCCAGCAGCCAAGAGTCAGGGGTCTCCTATAATTCACCCCTCCACTTT. It translates to CASSQESGVSYNSPLHF.

This sequence joins TRBV5-6 and TRBJ1-2, with a weak D call TRBD1 (6 bases). This CDR3 is 16 amino acids long. Between the trimmed V and J ends, which lost 0 bases and 2 bases, there was a span of 14 bases. The germline V gene has CDR1 SGHDT and CDR2 YYEEEE. The CDR3 DNA reads TGTGCCAGCAGCTTGGTGAGACAGGCGACGAACTATGGCTACACCTTC. Its translation: CASSLVRQATNYGYTF.

This chain uses TRBV10-3 with TRBJ1-1, with D uncertain. V lost 5 bases and J lost 1, with 8 bases in between. This CDR3 comprises 13 residues. CDR1 is ENHRY, CDR2 SYGVKD, per germline. CDR3 coding DNA: TGTGCCATCAGTCCCCAGGAGAACACTGAAGCTTTCTTT. The encoded protein is CAISPQENTEAFF.

The V call is TRBV6-5, the J call TRBJ1-1; 8 bases match TRBD1. Trimming removed 6 bases from V and 7 bases from J; junction bases left unmatched: 1. The CDR3 sequence is 11 residues long. CDR1 is MNHEY, CDR2 SVGAGI, per germline. The chain's CDR3 is CASSGQGEAFF. In DNA, the CDR3 is TGTGCCAGCAGCGGACAGGGTGAAGCTTTCTTT.

The J gene is TRBJ2-3, the V gene TRBV4-1, with TRBD1 identical over 9 bases. This CDR3 is 17 amino acids long. V lost 1 base, J lost 4 bases, and 9 bases stayed unmatched. The V gene's germline CDR1 is MGHRA and CDR2 YSYEKL. CDR3 sequence (DNA): TGCGCCAGCAGCCAAGTAGGGCACAGGGGGCGAGCAGATACGCAGTATTTT. This sequence encodes CASSQVGHRGRADTQYF.

This clone showed up just once. The V call is TRBV19, the J call TRBJ2-6; 9 nucleotides agree with TRBD2. This CDR3 region has 19 residues. V trimming: 3 bases; J trimming: 1 base; junction bases outside the gene matches: 10. Germline V gene data show CDR1 as LNHDA and CDR2 as SQIVND (reference sequence). DNA of the CDR3: TGTGCCAGTAGTATGGCCTCACCGGGACTAGCATCTGGGGCCAACGTCCTGACTTTC. It translates to CASSMASPGLASGANVLTF.

This chain joins TRBV4-2 and TRBJ2-2, with D possibly matching TRBD2 (5 bases). The CDR3 is made up of 14 amino acids. Germline CDR1 and CDR2: LGHNA and YNFKEQ. Trimming took 4 bases from V and 6 from J, leaving 12 bases between them. The CDR3: CASSPLAPPGELFF. The CDR3 DNA sequence: TGTGCCAGCAGCCCCCTAGCCCCCCCCGGGGAGCTGTTTTTT.

This clone has only a few counts. This chain uses TRBV5-1 with TRBJ2-5, with 7 bases lining up with TRBD1. CDR1 SGHRS and CDR2 YFSETQ come from the germline V gene. This CDR3 spans 16 amino acids. The J segment lost 1 base and the V segment lost 0 bases, leaving 6 bases of the junction unmatched. CDR3 residues: CASSLGRGTLQETQYF. The DNA for the CDR3 is TGCGCCAGCAGCTTGGGCAGGGGGACCCTCCAAGAGACCCAGTACTTC.

This clone was recorded only once. This chain joins TRBV6-5 and TRBJ2-1; 7 bases line up with TRBD2. The junction had 4 bases not matched to a gene; V was cut back by 2 bases and J by 3 bases. Looked up from germline, CDR1 is MNHEY and CDR2 is SVGAGI. CDR3 size: 15 residues. The CDR3 bases are TGTGCCAGCAGTTACGACAGCGGGATCTACAATGAGCAGTTCTTC. Its translation is CASSYDSGIYNEQFF.

This clone occurred a few times. This chain links TRBV7-9 with TRBJ1-1, with 9 positions matching TRBD1. The CDR3 covers 15 residues. Per the germline V gene, CDR1 is SEHNR and CDR2 is FQNEAQ (reference sequence). With 4 bases clipped from V and 1 base from J, the junction kept 4 bases outside the gene matches. The CDR3 DNA reads as TGTGCCAGCAGCTGGGGGACAGGGAAGAACACTGAAGCTTTCTTT. This gives the protein CASSWGTGKNTEAFF.

This rearrangement joins TRBV18 to TRBJ1-2, with 7 bases identical to TRBD1. The CDR3 extends over 16 amino acids. V lost 4 bases to trimming and J lost 0 bases; unmatched junction nucleotides: 8. Germline values: CDR1 KGHSH, CDR2 LQKENI. The CDR3 DNA reads as TGTGCCAGCTCACAGACCCGGGACAGCGCTAACTATGGCTACACCTTC. Its translation: CASSQTRDSANYGYTF.

There are a few counts of this clone. V and J are TRBV9 and TRBJ1-2, with TRBD1 matching over 8 bases. Trimming at V came to 3 bases and at J to 6 bases, leaving 4 bases not matched to a gene. The V gene's germline CDR1 is SGDLS and CDR2 YYNGEE. There are 13 residues in the CDR3. DNA for the CDR3: TGTGCCAGCAGCGAAGGACAGGGACATGGCTACACCTTC. It specifies CASSEGQGHGYTF. Supplemented by reference TRBV9 and TRBJ1-2, the full variable domain reads DSGVTQTPKHLITATGQRVTLRCSPRSGDLSVYWYQQSLDQGLQFLIQYYNGEERAKGNILERFSAQQFPDLHSELNLSSLELGDSALYFCASSEGQGHGYTFGSGTRLTVV.

The genes are TRBV5-6 and TRBJ2-1, with TRBD1 matching over 12 bases. The V segment lost 1 base and the J segment 5 bases; nucleotides outside the gene matches: 7. The germline gives CDR1 SGHDT, CDR2 YYEEEE. The CDR3 runs to 17 residues. CDR3 bases: TGTGCCAGCAGCTTGAAAGGGACAGGGGGCAAAGACAATGAGCAGTTCTTC. This gives the protein CASSLKGTGGKDNEQFF.

This clone has only one observation. This chain uses TRBV5-4 with TRBJ2-2; a weak D match, TRBD1 (6 bases). Germline V CDR1 and CDR2: SGHNT, YYREEE (reference sequence). The V and J ends lost 3 bases and 1 base respectively, with 10 bases between them. The CDR3 length is 15 residues. The CDR3 DNA follows: TGTGCCAGCAGCTGGGGGACACAGAACACCGGGGAGCTGTTTTTT. Translated: CASSWGTQNTGELFF.

This clone appeared a single time. The chain has TRBV5-4 and TRBJ2-1, with TRBD2 matching over 10 bases. J lost 10 bases, V lost 0 bases, and 7 bases had no gene match. The CDR3 has 15 amino acids. Germline V gene sequence: CDR1 SGHNT, CDR2 YYREEE (reference sequence). CDR3 DNA: TGTGCCAGCAGCTTGGGACTAGCGGGCCGAGGAGAGCAGTTCTTC. Translating it yields CASSLGLAGRGEQFF.

The rearrangement uses TRBV7-8 and TRBJ1-5, with D unclear. The germline gives CDR1 SGHVS, CDR2 FQNEAQ. Trimming took 5 bases from V and 1 from J, leaving 9 bases between them. The length of the CDR3 is 14 residues. The CDR3, as DNA: TGTGCCAGCAGCCCACTTCTAAGCAATCAGCCCCAGCATTTT. Protein: CASSPLLSNQPQHF.

This clone was seen more than once but under ten times. This sequence joins TRBV5-1 and TRBJ1-1; 7 positions match TRBD1. The CDR3 runs to 15 residues. The germline V gene encodes CDR1 SGHRS and CDR2 YFSETQ. The ends lost 2 bases at V and 3 bases at J; junction bases unmatched: 7. CDR3 sequence (DNA): TGCGCCAGCAGCTTACGACAGGGCCGGGACACTGAAGCTTTCTTT. This gives the protein CASSLRQGRDTEAFF.